This entry lists 31 T cell receptor beta chains sequenced from one sample in a study of blood T cell repertoires in COVID-19. Assay used: immunoSEQ multiplex PCR; TCRdb lists only in-frame clones, some missing. Among around 250,000 clones, approximately 85% were seen once, and the ten largest hold approximately 2%. The sequencing sample was made of PBMCs or T cells enriched from blood (not recorded which). The receptor set was obtained from a woman aged 50 to 60 who had recovered from COVID-19.

The table lists this clone with a few counts. In nucleotides, the CDR3 is TGTGCCAGCAGCTTAGGTTATACAGGGGCGCTGAATGAGCAGTTCTTC. Translation gives CASSLGYTGALNEQFF. The rearrangement links TRBV11-2 to TRBJ2-1; 7 bases match TRBD1. This CDR3 is built from 16 residues. Trimming at V came to 1 base and at J to 7 bases, leaving 10 bases not matched to a gene. Germline values: CDR1 SGHAT, CDR2 FQNNGV.

The chain links TRBV28 to TRBJ2-1; 8 bases align to TRBD2. From germline, CDR1 is MDHEN and CDR2 SYDVKM. J gave up 6 bases and V 5 bases, and 6 bases lay outside the gene matches. This CDR3 is 14 amino acids long. The DNA for the CDR3 is TGTGCCAGCAGTAGAGCCGGGAGGGTCAATGAGCAGTTCTTC. Protein product: CASSRAGRVNEQFF.

V usage is TRBV7-2 and J usage is TRBJ2-2; D is possibly TRBD1 (6 bases). The CDR3 extends over 14 amino acids. Germline V gene data show CDR1 as SGHTA and CDR2 as FQGNSA. V lost 5 bases and J 14 bases, leaving 21 bases between the germline ends. CDR3 in amino acids: CASSPRGATQGLFF. In nucleotides, the CDR3 is TGTGCCAGCAGCCCCAGGGGAGCCACCCAAGGTCTGTTTTTT.

The rearrangement joins TRBV9 to TRBJ2-1, with TRBD2 as a possible D gene (5 bases). The CDR3 length is 12 residues. V shed 2 bases and J shed 7 bases, with 7 bases lying between them. From germline, CDR1 is SGDLS and CDR2 YYNGEE. The CDR3 loop reads CASSVTRNEQFF. In DNA, the CDR3 is TGTGCCAGCAGCGTCACTAGGAATGAGCAGTTCTTC. The whole variable domain, filled in from reference TRBV9 and TRBJ2-1, reads DSGVTQTPKHLITATGQRVTLRCSPRSGDLSVYWYQQSLDQGLQFLIQYYNGEERAKGNILERFSAQQFPDLHSELNLSSLELGDSALYFCASSVTRNEQFFGPGTRLTVL.

J is TRBJ1-1 and V is TRBV11-2; TRBD1 agrees at 8 bases. V was clipped by 1 base and J by 3 bases; unmatched bases: 4. Germline-derived CDR1 and CDR2 are SGHAT and FQNNGV. This CDR3 region has 15 residues. Here the CDR3 reads CASSLAQGAYTEAFF. Here the CDR3 DNA reads TGTGCCAGCAGCTTAGCCCAGGGGGCTTACACTGAAGCTTTCTTT.

On this clone itself: The junction differs from germline at one of its ends, possibly a read error. V is TRBV6-1 and J is TRBJ1-1; 8 bases are a match to TRBD1. The CDR3 sequence is 14 residues long. Per the germline V gene, CDR1 is MNHNS and CDR2 is SASEGT. The CDR3 nucleotides read TGTGCCAGCAGCGAAGGTGGACAGGGAAGGCTCGCTTTCTTT. Residues: CASSEGGQGRLAFF.

This sequence joins TRBV7-2 and TRBJ1-2, with TRBD1 matching 7 bases. Losses at the gene ends were 5 bases for V and 8 bases for J; bases not matched to a gene: 17. In germline, CDR1 is SGHTA, CDR2 FQGNSA. This CDR3 has 16 amino acids. The CDR3 DNA is TGTGCCAGCAGCCTCCTTATCATCCGGGACAGTACCGGCTACACCTTC. Its translation is CASSLLIIRDSTGYTF.

The rearrangement joins TRBV18 to TRBJ1-3; tentative D call: TRBD1 (5 bases). The CDR3 is 17 residues long. Germline CDR1 is KGHSH and CDR2 is LQKENI. The V end lost 3 bases, the J end lost 0 bases, and 15 bases lay between the germline ends. The CDR3 here is CASSPRRDRSSGNTIYF. The CDR3 DNA reads TGTGCCAGCTCACCGCGAAGAGACAGAAGCTCTGGAAACACCATATATTTT.

This rearrangement joins TRBV6-6 to TRBJ1-3; 7 bases fit TRBD1. Per the germline V gene, CDR1 is MNHNY and CDR2 is SVGAGI (reference sequence). This CDR3 has 15 amino acids. V trimming: 2 bases; J trimming: 4 bases; junction bases outside the gene matches: 5. CDR3 in amino acids: CASSYTGTEGNTIYF. In nucleotides, the CDR3 is TGTGCCAGCAGTTACACCGGGACAGAAGGAAACACCATATATTTT.

CDR3 in amino acids: CASSPESRPGRGYGYTF. The CDR3, as DNA: TGTGCCAGCTCACCGGAAAGCCGGCCCGGGAGGGGCTATGGCTACACCTTC. V is TRBV18 and J is TRBJ1-2, with D possibly matching TRBD1 (5 bases). This CDR3 comprises 17 residues. The V gene's germline CDR1 is KGHSH and CDR2 LQKENI. Trimming stripped 3 bases from V and 4 bases from J, with 21 bases between. Full variable domain (remainder filled in from reference TRBV18 and TRBJ1-2): NAGVMQNPRHLVRRRGQEARLRCSPMKGHSHVYWYRQLPEEGLKFMVYLQKENIIDESGMPKERFSAEFPKEGPSILRIQQVVRGDSAAYFCASSPESRPGRGYGYTFGSGTRLTVV.

This clone appeared a single time. This chain connects TRBV3-1 (or the pseudogene TRBV3-2) to TRBJ1-4; TRBD1 is a possible D gene (6 bases). CDR1 and CDR2 (germline): LGHDT, YNNKEL (reference sequence). The CDR3 has 18 amino acids. Trimming removed 2 bases from V and 3 bases from J, with 19 bases in between. The CDR3 region has the DNA TGTGCCAGCAGCCAATCCCCGGGACACAACGGGGCTAATGAAAAACTGTTTTTT. This translates into CASSQSPGHNGANEKLFF.

The chain uses TRBV5-1 and TRBJ1-5; possibly TRBD1 for D (6 bases). CDR1 and CDR2 (germline): SGHRS, YFSETQ. V was trimmed by 4 bases and J by 4 bases, leaving 15 bases between them. The length of the CDR3 is 15 residues. CDR3 protein: CASSMGAGVNQPQHF. The CDR3 DNA sequence: TGCGCCAGCAGCATGGGGGCAGGGGTGAATCAGCCCCAGCATTTT. Based on the CDR3 plus reference TRBV5-1 and TRBJ1-5, the full variable domain is KAGVTQTPRYLIKTRGQQVTLSCSPISGHRSVSWYQQTPGQGLQFLFEYFSETQRNKGNFPGRFSGRQFSNSRSEMNVSTLELGDSALYLCASSMGAGVNQPQHFGDGTRLSIL.

V and J are TRBV19 and TRBJ1-6; 9 bases are a match to TRBD1. The CDR3 totals 17 residues. Germline trimming cut 1 base from V and 7 bases from J; bases unmatched to any gene: 8. Germline CDR1 LNHDA, CDR2 SQIVND (reference sequence). CDR3 protein: CASSIVGTGSWNSPLHF. Written as DNA, the CDR3 is TGTGCCAGTAGTATAGTCGGGACAGGGTCGTGGAATTCACCCCTCCACTTT.

The V and J genes are TRBV11-2 and TRBJ1-3, with no clear D. CDR3 length equals 13 residues. Between the trimmed V and J ends, which lost 5 bases and 3 bases, there was a span of 8 bases. The germline gives CDR1 SGHAT, CDR2 FQNNGV. The CDR3 region is CASSLAYGNTIYF. The CDR3 nucleotides read TGTGCCAGCAGCCTAGCCTATGGAAACACCATATATTTT.

CDR3 DNA sequence: TGTGCCAGCAGCCAAGAGGGGGGGGCAGGGAATTCACCCCTCCACTTT. It yields the protein CASSQEGGAGNSPLHF. The chain is built from TRBV4-2 and TRBJ1-6; tentative D call: TRBD1 (6 bases). Germline-derived CDR1 and CDR2 are LGHNA and YNFKEQ. The germline V and J ends were trimmed by 0 bases and 7 bases, with 13 bases remaining between them. This CDR3 is built from 16 residues.

The table lists this clone with a count of one. The chain employs TRBV27 and TRBJ2-4, with 14 bases matching TRBD2. Trimming at V came to 7 bases and at J to 1 base, leaving 9 bases not matched to a gene. CDR1 is MNHEY and CDR2 is SMNVEV in the germline V gene (reference sequence). The CDR3 has 18 residues. CDR3 in DNA: TGTGCCAGCACGGGACTAGCGGGAGTGATGTTGGCCAAAAACATTCAGTACTTC. Translating gives CASTGLAGVMLAKNIQYF.

The chain couples TRBV4-2 to TRBJ2-7, with D maybe TRBD2 (6 bases). In germline, CDR1 is LGHNA, CDR2 YNFKEQ. Trimming left V 0 bases short and J 2 bases short, with 8 bases between. The CDR3 has 14 amino acids. This CDR3 reads CASSQDRLAYEQYF. The CDR3 DNA sequence: TGTGCCAGCAGCCAAGATCGACTAGCCTACGAGCAGTACTTC.

This chain connects TRBV27 to TRBJ1-5, with 8 bases fitting TRBD1. The CDR3 runs to 17 residues. Germline CDR1 and CDR2: MNHEY and SMNVEV (reference sequence). The J segment lost 2 bases and the V segment lost 6 bases, leaving 12 bases of the junction unmatched. CDR3 sequence: CASSRGQGTVGNQPQHF. The CDR3 DNA sequence: TGTGCCAGCAGCAGAGGACAGGGAACGGTGGGCAATCAGCCCCAGCATTTT.

The chain couples TRBV6-5 to TRBJ2-4; 10 bases agree with TRBD1. Per germline, CDR1 MNHEY and CDR2 SVGAGI. The junction had 5 bases not matched to a gene; V was cut back by 2 bases and J by 10 bases. The CDR3 runs 14 residues. CDR3 in amino acids: CASSYTGTGVIQYF. The CDR3, as DNA: TGTGCCAGCAGTTACACCGGGACAGGGGTGATTCAGTACTTC.

The chain has TRBV5-6 and TRBJ1-2; no definite D call. Trimming stripped 0 bases from V and 4 bases from J, with 13 bases between. The CDR3 spans 15 residues. Looked up from germline, CDR1 is SGHDT and CDR2 is YYEEEE. The CDR3 protein is CASSLDPVEGYGYTF. CDR3 in DNA: TGTGCCAGCAGCTTGGACCCTGTAGAGGGCTATGGCTACACCTTC.

The chain combines TRBV30 with TRBJ2-3; TRBD2 aligns across 10 bases. With 3 bases clipped from V and 4 bases from J, the junction kept 7 bases outside the gene matches. The germline CDR1 and CDR2 sequences are GTSNPN and SVGIG (reference sequence). The CDR3 length is 15 residues. The CDR3 reads CAWRVSGRSSDTQYF. Here the CDR3 DNA reads TGTGCCTGGAGGGTTAGCGGGAGGTCTTCAGATACGCAGTATTTT. Combining the CDR3 with reference TRBV30 and TRBJ2-3 gives the whole variable domain SQTIHQWPATLVQPVGSPLSLECTVEGTSNPNLYWYRQAAGRGLQLLFYSVGIGQISSEVPQNLSASRPQDRQFILSSKKLLLSDSGFYLCAWRVSGRSSDTQYFGPGTRLTVL.

The gene calls are TRBV27 and TRBJ2-7, with 9 nucleotides matching TRBD2. This CDR3 region has 17 residues. V was pared by 0 bases and J by 1 base, with 7 bases of the junction left unmatched. Germline CDR1 and CDR2: MNHEY and SMNVEV (reference sequence). The CDR3 protein is CASSLSFLAGRSYEQYF. The DNA for the CDR3 is TGTGCCAGCAGTTTATCATTTCTAGCGGGACGTTCCTACGAGCAGTACTTC.

This chain joins TRBV28 and TRBJ1-1; perhaps TRBD1 as D (6 bases). The ends were cut back, 7 bases at V and 8 bases at J, with 20 bases in the middle. Looked up from germline, CDR1 is MDHEN and CDR2 is SYDVKM. This CDR3 region has 14 residues. CDR3 amino acids: CASNNPWGRLEAFF. In DNA, the CDR3 is TGTGCCAGCAACAATCCCTGGGGGCGCCTGGAAGCTTTCTTT.

The chain has TRBV2 and TRBJ1-4; maybe TRBD1 (5 bases). V was clipped by 9 bases and J by 8 bases, with 13 bases between them. In germline, CDR1 is SNHLY, CDR2 FYNNEI. This CDR3 comprises 12 residues. Written as DNA, the CDR3 is TGTGCCAGTCGGGGGTCACAGGAAAAACTGTTTTTT. Its translation is CASRGSQEKLFF.

The chain uses TRBV7-3 and TRBJ2-1; 10 bases agree with TRBD2. The CDR3 runs 15 residues. V trimming: 5 bases; J trimming: 4 bases; junction bases outside the gene matches: 5. Germline values: CDR1 SGHTA, CDR2 FQGTGA. The CDR3 DNA sequence: TGTGCCAGCAGCATAGGACTAGCGGCTTACAATGAGCAGTTCTTC. It encodes CASSIGLAAYNEQFF.

The V and J genes are TRBV6-5 and TRBJ1-1, with D uncertain. This CDR3 is built from 12 residues. V lost 7 bases and J 5 bases, leaving 11 bases between the germline ends. Looked up from germline, CDR1 is MNHEY and CDR2 is SVGAGI. The CDR3 nucleotides are TGTGCCAGCATAGGGAGGAGTACTGAAGCTTTCTTT. Translated, it gives CASIGRSTEAFF.

The V and J genes are TRBV12-3 or TRBV12-4 and TRBJ1-1; 8 bases fit TRBD1. The V and J ends lost 4 bases and 7 bases, in that order; junction bases with no gene match: 5. CDR3 length: 13 residues. The CDR3 loop is CASSSWTGYEAFF. CDR3 sequence (DNA): TGTGCCAGCAGTTCCTGGACAGGGTATGAAGCTTTCTTT.

The chain couples TRBV28 to TRBJ1-1; 7 nucleotides line up with TRBD1. Unmatched junction bases numbered 2, after V lost 1 base and J lost 0 bases. Germline V CDR1 and CDR2: MDHEN, SYDVKM. There are 15 residues in the CDR3. The CDR3 loop reads CASSLLGGLNTEAFF. CDR3 in DNA: TGTGCCAGCAGTTTATTAGGGGGCTTGAACACTGAAGCTTTCTTT. The full variable domain, with the rest looked up from reference TRBV28 and TRBJ1-1, is DVKVTQSSRYLVKRTGEKVFLECVQDMDHENMFWYRQDPGLGLRLIYFSYDVKMKEKGDIPEGYSVSREKKERFSLILESASTNQTSMYLCASSLLGGLNTEAFFGQGTRLTVV.

This clone has just a few counts. V is TRBV2 and J is TRBJ1-4; TRBD1 is a possible D gene (6 bases). Germline V gene data show CDR1 as SNHLY and CDR2 as FYNNEI. This CDR3 is 14 amino acids long. V dropped 8 bases and J dropped 3 bases, with 13 bases sitting between them. The CDR3 region is CASGGGAANEKLFF. The CDR3 DNA is TGTGCCAGCGGCGGGGGGGCGGCTAATGAAAAACTGTTTTTT.

The chain joins TRBV2 to TRBJ1-5; TRBD1 might be the D (6 bases). The CDR3 covers 14 residues. With 4 bases removed from V and 2 bases from J, the gap between germline ends came to 9 bases. Looked up from germline, CDR1 is SNHLY and CDR2 is FYNNEI. CDR3 protein: CASSAGARNQPQHF. DNA of the CDR3: TGTGCCAGCAGTGCAGGGGCCCGCAATCAGCCCCAGCATTTT.

V and J are TRBV2 and TRBJ2-3, with 8 bases aligning to TRBD1. CDR1 SNHLY and CDR2 FYNNEI come from the germline V gene. This CDR3 comprises 15 residues. V was pared by 2 bases and J by 5 bases, with 6 bases of the junction left unmatched. CDR3 in DNA: TGTGCCAGCAGTGAACAGGGGGCGACCCTAGATACGCAGTATTTT. This encodes CASSEQGATLDTQYF. Using reference TRBV2 and TRBJ2-3 for the parts outside the CDR3, the full variable domain is EPEVTQTPSHQVTQMGQEVILRCVPISNHLYFYWYRQILGQKVEFLVSFYNNEISEKSEIFDDQFSVERPDGSNFTLKIRSTKLEDSAMYFCASSEQGATLDTQYFGPGTRLTVL.